This T cell receptor (beta chain) was sequenced in a study of cytomegalovirus exposure and HLA in healthy donors. Study as a whole: The 110 or so validation repertoires used the same platform as the approximately 700 first-cohort repertoires, a later analysis reported.

Findings and caveats of the study: Listed as cytomegalovirus-associated were 170 or so TCR beta chains. There were a few CMV-associated chains whose specificity for CMV antigens was confirmed in vitro. Reportedly, diagnosis of cytomegalovirus status by the classifier showed high specificity and sensitivity.

The V gene's germline CDR1 is MDHEN and CDR2 SYDVKM. Trimming took 1 base from V and 5 from J; bases not matched to a gene: 5. CDR3 size: 16 residues. As to this clone: As yet, its antigen is unknown.

TCRdb's copy holds only in-frame clones and misses some; the assay was immunoSEQ multiplex PCR. The sample yields about 250,000 clones, 85% to 90% seen once. The source of this sequence is a man aged 18 to 29 in good health and CMV-seronegative. The chain carries TRBV28 and TRBJ2-1, with 10 bases that match TRBD2. The specimen was PBMCs. CDR3 bases: TGTGCCAGCAGTTTATTGGCTAGCGGGGGTAACAATGAGCAGTTCTTC. Its protein product is CASSLLASGGNNEQFF.